The 2 T cell receptor beta chains below come from one sample, sequenced in a study of blood T cells in healthy people across ages. Together with a sample-barcoded 5' primer, a J-beta primer mix was included in a second PCR lasting roughly 6 to 12 cycles. TCRdb re-analysed the 5' RACE reads in MiXCR, keeping a single row per CDR3 protein. The sample carries over 700,000 distinct CDR3 sequences, more than 20% recorded once. The data were also submitted as part of a second study, on T cells of mothers and their children.

The specimen was blood. The origin of the receptors is a boy aged 5 to 17 in good health.

V gene TRBV7-6 combines with J gene TRBJ2-7, with D tentatively TRBD2 (5 bases). The closer fit of TRBJ2-1 to the DNA end suggests the J call may be wrong. The CDR3 has 14 residues. Germline-derived CDR1 and CDR2 are SGHVS and FNYEAQ. The CDR3 loop is CASSSAGLKTEQFF. The CDR3 DNA reads as TGTGCCAGCAGCTCCGCAGGACTCAAGACTGAGCAGTTCTTC.

This clonotype has a handful of counts. The genes are TRBV7-2 and TRBJ2-5; a possible D gene is TRBD2 (5 bases). This CDR3 is built from 16 residues. Trimming removed 5 bases at V and 5 bases at J, with 21 bases between. Germline CDR1 and CDR2: SGHTA and FQGNSA. This CDR3 is CASSALEVQLGETQYF. CDR3 bases: TGTGCCAGCAGCGCACTAGAGGTTCAATTGGGGGAGACCCAGTACTTC. The complete variable domain, with remaining parts taken from reference TRBV7-2 and TRBJ2-5, reads GAGVSQSPSNKVTEKGKDVELRCDPISGHTALYWYRQSLGQGLEFLIYFQGNSAPDKSGLPSDRFSAERTGGSVSTLTIQRTQQEDSAVYLCASSALEVQLGETQYFGPGTRLLVL.